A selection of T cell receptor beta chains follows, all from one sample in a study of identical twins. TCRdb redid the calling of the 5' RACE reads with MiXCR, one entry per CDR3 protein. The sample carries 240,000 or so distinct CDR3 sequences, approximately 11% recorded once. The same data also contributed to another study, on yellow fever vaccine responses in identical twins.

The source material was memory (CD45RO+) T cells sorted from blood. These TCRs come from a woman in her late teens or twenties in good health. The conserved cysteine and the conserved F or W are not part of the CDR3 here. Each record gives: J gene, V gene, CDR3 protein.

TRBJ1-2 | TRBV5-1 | ASSLGGSGGRGYT
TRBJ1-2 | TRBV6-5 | ASSYGTVGYGYT
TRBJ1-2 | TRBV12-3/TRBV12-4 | ASSTNDRAVGGYT
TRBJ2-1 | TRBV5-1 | ASGQTSGSSYNEQF
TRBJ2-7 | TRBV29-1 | SARLAGSYEQY
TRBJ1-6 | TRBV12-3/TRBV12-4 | ASSLGQNTNSPLH
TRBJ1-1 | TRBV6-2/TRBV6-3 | ASSILEVNTEAF
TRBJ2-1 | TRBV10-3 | AISQTSGSLNEQF
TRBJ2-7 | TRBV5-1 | ASSLSWTEPSYEQY
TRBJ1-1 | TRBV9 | ASSVGPWNTEAF
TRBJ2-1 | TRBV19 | ASSIDPAGGRNEQF
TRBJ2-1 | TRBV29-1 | SVTGMNEQF
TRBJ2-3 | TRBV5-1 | ASSISGGQSDTQY
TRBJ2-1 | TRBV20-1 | SARDHGGGDYNEQF
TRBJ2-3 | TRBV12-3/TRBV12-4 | ASSSSSPPLTQY
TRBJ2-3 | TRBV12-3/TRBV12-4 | ASSPGRTDTQY
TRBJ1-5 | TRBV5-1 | ASRRDTGQPQH
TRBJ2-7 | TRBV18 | ASSPRDRAGTYEQY
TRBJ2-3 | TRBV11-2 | ASSPGWWGTDTQY
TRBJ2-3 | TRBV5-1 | ASSLGQRGGVGDTQY
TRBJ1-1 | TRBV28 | ASPKGTGGENTEAF
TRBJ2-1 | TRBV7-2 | ASSLTSGNGNEQF
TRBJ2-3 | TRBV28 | ASSPERGRTDTQY
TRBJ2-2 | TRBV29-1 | SAGQGNTGELF
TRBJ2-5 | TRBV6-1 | ASRVAGEETQY
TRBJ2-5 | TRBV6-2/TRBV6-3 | ASLNPDGTETQY